Each of the 10 T cell receptor beta chains below was sequenced from the same sample in a study of shared clonotypes between healthy human individuals. Produced via immunoSEQ multiplex PCR; TCRdb's table is partial and in-frame only. Found here are roughly 76,000 clones, roughly three fifths of them singletons; the top ten hold just over 50%. The material sequenced was memory CD8+ T cells sorted from blood. This sample's subset: CD45RO+ cells pooled with CCR7-negative TemRA cells. The receptors here all came from a man in his thirties or forties in good health.

This clone was detected once. Other DNA sequences in the same sample also yield this CDR3. The chain joins TRBV28 to TRBJ1-2, with D unresolved. V lost 2 bases, J lost 5 bases, and 3 bases lay in between. This CDR3 has 11 residues. In germline, CDR1 is MDHEN, CDR2 SYDVKM. DNA of the CDR3: TGTGCCAGCAGTTTAACATATGGCTACACCTTC. Translating it yields CASSLTYGYTF.

This rearrangement joins TRBV5-1 to TRBJ2-1, with a tentative D call TRBD1 (6 bases). Between the trimmed V and J ends, which lost 5 bases and 3 bases, there was a span of 15 bases. The CDR3 totals 15 residues. In germline, CDR1 is SGHRS, CDR2 YFSETQ. This CDR3 is CASRRGQHRYNEQFF. CDR3 DNA sequence: TGCGCCAGCAGGCGAGGACAGCACCGCTACAATGAGCAGTTCTTC.

The V and J genes are TRBV6-1 and TRBJ2-5; a weak D match, TRBD2 (6 bases). This CDR3 comprises 15 residues. V was shortened by 6 bases and J by 3 bases, with 17 bases between the two germline ends. The germline V gene encodes CDR1 MNHNS and CDR2 SASEGT. Written as DNA, the CDR3 is TGTGCCAGCAGGATCGACCCGGGGGTCGAAGAGACCCAGTACTTC. Encoded protein: CASRIDPGVEETQYF.

The V call is TRBV4-3, the J call TRBJ2-1, with 8 bases identical to TRBD2. V dropped 0 bases and J dropped 0; count of bases not matched to a gene: 19. The length of the CDR3 is 22 residues. Germline-derived CDR1 and CDR2 are LGHNA and YSLEER. The CDR3, as DNA: TGCGCCAGCAGCCAAGATTCCCTCCAACTAGCGGTTATTACCAGCTCCTACAATGAGCAGTTCTTC. It specifies CASSQDSLQLAVITSSYNEQFF.

This clone was found a few times. The chain recombines TRBV5-1 with TRBJ2-7; 11 bases match TRBD2. The CDR3 contains 19 residues. The germline V gene encodes CDR1 SGHRS and CDR2 YFSETQ. The trim removed 5 bases at V and 3 bases at J, leaving 19 bases unmatched. CDR3 bases: TGCGCCAGCAGAAGCCCCGGGACTAGCGGCCCCGAAGGGGTCTACGAGCAGTACTTC. This encodes CASRSPGTSGPEGVYEQYF.

The genes are TRBV6-1 and TRBJ2-1; no definite D call. The length of the CDR3 is 15 residues. V was pared by 2 bases and J by 7 bases, with 15 bases between. Germline-derived CDR1 and CDR2 are MNHNS and SASEGT. CDR3 coding DNA: TGTGCCAGCAGTGAATATTGGGCACCGCAAAATGAGCAGTTCTTC. The encoded protein is CASSEYWAPQNEQFF.

The chain combines TRBV29-1 with TRBJ2-3; 10 bases align to TRBD1. CDR1 and CDR2 (germline): SQVTM, ANQGSEA. This CDR3 contains 14 residues. Losses at the gene ends were 3 bases for V and 2 bases for J; bases not matched to a gene: 2. The chain's CDR3 is CSVEGTGVTDTQYF. Written as DNA, the CDR3 is TGCAGCGTTGAGGGGACAGGGGTCACAGATACGCAGTATTTT.

Ten or more counts support this clone. This chain joins TRBV4-3 and TRBJ1-4; 11 bases match TRBD1. V lost 4 bases, J lost 7 bases, and 5 bases stayed unmatched. Germline V gene sequence: CDR1 LGHNA, CDR2 YSLEER. The CDR3 is 15 amino acids. The CDR3 loop reads CASSPWTGGVEKLFF. In nucleotides, the CDR3 is TGCGCCAGCAGCCCCTGGACAGGGGGCGTTGAAAAACTGTTTTTT.

In DNA form, the CDR3 reads TGTGCCAGCATCCCCGGGACAGGGGGCTCCTACGAGCAGTACTTC. Translated: CASIPGTGGSYEQYF. V gene TRBV6-6 combines with J gene TRBJ2-7; 11 positions agree with TRBD1. Trimming took 7 bases from V and 0 from J; bases not matched to a gene: 5. CDR3 length equals 15 residues. Germline V gene sequence: CDR1 MNHNY, CDR2 SVGAGI (reference sequence).

Only one count was recorded for this clone. The chain combines TRBV27 with TRBJ1-1, with D hard to call. CDR3 size: 14 residues. Germline lookup yields CDR1 MNHEY and CDR2 SMNVEV (reference sequence). V lost 3 bases, J lost 0 bases, and 8 bases lay in between. The CDR3 here is CASSFDFMNTEAFF. CDR3 nucleotides: TGTGCCAGCAGTTTCGACTTCATGAACACTGAAGCTTTCTTT.